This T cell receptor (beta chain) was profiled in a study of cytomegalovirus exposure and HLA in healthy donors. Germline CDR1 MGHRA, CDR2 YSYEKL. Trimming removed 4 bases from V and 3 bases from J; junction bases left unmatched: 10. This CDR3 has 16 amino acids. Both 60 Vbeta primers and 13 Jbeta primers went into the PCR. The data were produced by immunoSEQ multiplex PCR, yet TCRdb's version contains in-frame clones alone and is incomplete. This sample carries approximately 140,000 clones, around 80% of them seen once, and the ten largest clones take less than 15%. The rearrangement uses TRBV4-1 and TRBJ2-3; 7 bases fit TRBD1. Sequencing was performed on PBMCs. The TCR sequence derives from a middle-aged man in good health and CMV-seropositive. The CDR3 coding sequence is TGCGCCAGCAGCCGACACAGGGGCGTTGGGACAGATACGCAGTATTTT. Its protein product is CASSRHRGVGTDTQYF.